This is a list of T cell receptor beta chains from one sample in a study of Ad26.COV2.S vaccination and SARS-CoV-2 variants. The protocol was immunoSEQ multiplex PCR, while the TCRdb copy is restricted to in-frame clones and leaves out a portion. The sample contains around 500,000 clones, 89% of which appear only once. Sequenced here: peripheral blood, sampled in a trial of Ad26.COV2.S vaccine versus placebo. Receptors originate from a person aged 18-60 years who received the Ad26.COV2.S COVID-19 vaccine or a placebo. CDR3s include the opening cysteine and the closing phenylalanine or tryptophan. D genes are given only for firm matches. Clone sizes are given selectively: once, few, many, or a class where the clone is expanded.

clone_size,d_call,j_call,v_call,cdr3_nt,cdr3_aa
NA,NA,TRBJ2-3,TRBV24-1,TGTGCCACCAGTGATACGCGGGGCACAGATACGCAGTATTTT,CATSDTRGTDTQYF
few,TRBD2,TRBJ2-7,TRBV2,TGTGCCAGCAGCGACGGGACTAGCGGAGCCTACGAGCAGTACTTC,CASSDGTSGAYEQYF
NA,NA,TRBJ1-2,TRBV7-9,TGTGCCAGCAGCTCAGGAAAAACTAACTATGGCTACACCTTC,CASSSGKTNYGYTF
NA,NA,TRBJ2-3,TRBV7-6,TGTGCCAGCAGCCAGGGACCCCTCGGAGCCACAGATACGCAGTATTTT,CASSQGPLGATDTQYF
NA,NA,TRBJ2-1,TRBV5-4,TGTGCCAGCAGCACCTACAATGAGCAGTTCTTC,CASSTYNEQFF
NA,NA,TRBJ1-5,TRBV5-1,TGCGCCAGCAGCCCCTCGGGGGGGAGCAATCAGCCCCAGCATTTT,CASSPSGGSNQPQHF
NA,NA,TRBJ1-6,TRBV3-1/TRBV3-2,TGTGCCAGCAGCCAAGGGGGGGCACCCTCACCCCTCCACTTT,CASSQGGAPSPLHF
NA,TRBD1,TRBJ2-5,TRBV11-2,TGTGCCAGCAGCGAGTGGGACAGAGTACAAGAGACCCAGTACTTC,CASSEWDRVQETQYF
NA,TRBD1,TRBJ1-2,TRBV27,TGTGCCAACGAGGACAGGGTCGATGGCTACACCTTC,CANEDRVDGYTF
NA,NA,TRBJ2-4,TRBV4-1,TGCGCCAGCAGCCAAAGCCGGGCGAATGGAGCCAAAAACATTCAGTACTTC,CASSQSRANGAKNIQYF
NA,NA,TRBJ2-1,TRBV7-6,TGTGCCAGCAGCTTAGCGGGGATAGACGTGGGCTACAATGAGCAGTTCTTC,CASSLAGIDVGYNEQFF
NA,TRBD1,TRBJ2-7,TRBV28,TGTGCCAGCAACCGCCGCATGGGACAGGGGGCAGAGTGGGAGCAGTACTTC,CASNRRMGQGAEWEQYF
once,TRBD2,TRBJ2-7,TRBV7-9,TGTGCCAGCAGCTTAGCGGGAGCGGGAGGCGGGTACGAGCAGTACTTC,CASSLAGAGGGYEQYF
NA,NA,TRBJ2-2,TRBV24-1,TGTGCCACCAGTGGCACTAGGACCGGGGAGCTGTTTTTT,CATSGTRTGELFF
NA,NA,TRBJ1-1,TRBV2,TGTGCCAGCAGGATAGGGGGGAACACTGAAGCTTTCTTT,CASRIGGNTEAFF
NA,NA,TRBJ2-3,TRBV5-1,TGCGCCAGCAGCTTGGTGGCTGTAGATACGCAGTATTTT,CASSLVAVDTQYF
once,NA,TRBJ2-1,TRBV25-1,TGTGCCAGCAGTGAAGGTCAGGGTTATTCCAATGAGCAGTTCTTC,CASSEGQGYSNEQFF
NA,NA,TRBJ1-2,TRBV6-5,TGTGCCAGCAGTTACCGGCAGGGAAACTATGGCTACACCTTC,CASSYRQGNYGYTF
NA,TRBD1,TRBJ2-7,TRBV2,TGTGCCAGCAGTGGTCGGACAGGGAATTACTACGAGCAGTACTTC,CASSGRTGNYYEQYF
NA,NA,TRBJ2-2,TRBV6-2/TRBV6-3,TGTGCCAGCAGTCAACCCCCAGCCGGGGAGCTGTTTTTT,CASSQPPAGELFF
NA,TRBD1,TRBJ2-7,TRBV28,TGTGCCAGCAGTCCGTCAGGACAGGGATCCTACGAGCAGTACTTC,CASSPSGQGSYEQYF
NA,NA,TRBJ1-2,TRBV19,TGTGCCAGTAGTATAGATCCCGGGTTGGTCTATGGCTACACCTTC,CASSIDPGLVYGYTF
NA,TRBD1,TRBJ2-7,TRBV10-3,TGTGCCATCAGTGAGTTGGACAGGGGTGAGCAGTACTTC,CAISELDRGEQYF
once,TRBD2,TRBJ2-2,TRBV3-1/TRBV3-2,TGTGCCAGCAGCTTCCGGACTAGCGGGAGCGGGGGGAGGGACACCGGGGAGCTGTTTTTT,CASSFRTSGSGGRDTGELFF
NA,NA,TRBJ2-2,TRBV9,TGTGCCAGCAGCGGACGGGGAGGCTTCGGGAGCGCCGGGGAGCTGTTTTTT,CASSGRGGFGSAGELFF
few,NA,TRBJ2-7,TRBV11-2,TGTGCCAGCAGCTTAGCGGGCGGTCAGGTCGAGCAGTACTTC,CASSLAGGQVEQYF
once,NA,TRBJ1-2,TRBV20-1,TGCAGTGCTAGAGTCCTCTTTAGCTACACCTTC,CSARVLFSYTF
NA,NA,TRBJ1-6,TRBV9,TGTGCCAGCAGCGCTGAACAGGACCCCTATAATTCACCCCTCCACTTT,CASSAEQDPYNSPLHF
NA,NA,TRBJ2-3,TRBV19,TGTGCCAGTAGTGTCGACAGGCCACCCCGCACAGATACGCAGTATTTT,CASSVDRPPRTDTQYF
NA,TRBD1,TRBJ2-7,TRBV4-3,TGCGCCAGCAGCCAAGAGGGACAGGGAGCCTACGAGCAGTACTTC,CASSQEGQGAYEQYF
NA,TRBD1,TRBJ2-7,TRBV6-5,TGTGCCAGCAGCCAGGACAGGTTTTTCTCCTACGAGCAGTACTTC,CASSQDRFFSYEQYF
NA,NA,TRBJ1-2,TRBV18,TGTGCCAGCTCACCACCGACAGCCCTCAACTATGGCTACACCTTC,CASSPPTALNYGYTF
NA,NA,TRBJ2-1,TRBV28,TGTGCCAGCAGTTTTGTCTTCCTGAATGAGCAGTTCTTC,CASSFVFLNEQFF
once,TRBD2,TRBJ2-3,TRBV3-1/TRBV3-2,TGTGCCAGCAGTCAGAGCCCGACTAGCTTCACGGATACGCAGTATTTT,CASSQSPTSFTDTQYF
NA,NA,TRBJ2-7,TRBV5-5,TGTGCCAGCAGCCGGACTCCGAGCTCCTACGAGCAGTACTTC,CASSRTPSSYEQYF
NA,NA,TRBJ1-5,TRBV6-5,TGTGCCACTCTGGGGGCAAAAAATCAGCCCCAGCATTTT,CATLGAKNQPQHF
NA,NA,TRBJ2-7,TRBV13,TGTGCCAGCAGCTCCACCTCTGAGCAGTACTTC,CASSSTSEQYF
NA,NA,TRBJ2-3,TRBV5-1,TGCGCCAGCAGCTCGCCCGTCGGCCGTGGGGGCACAGATACGCAGTATTTT,CASSSPVGRGGTDTQYF
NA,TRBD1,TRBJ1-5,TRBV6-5,TGTGCCAGCAGCCGGGACAGCCCCAATCAGCCCCAGCATTTT,CASSRDSPNQPQHF
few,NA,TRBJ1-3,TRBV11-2,TGTGCCAGCAGCGAATGGCCGGGCGGAAACACCATATATTTT,CASSEWPGGNTIYF
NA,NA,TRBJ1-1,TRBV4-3,TGCGCCAGCAGCCTGACACAGAACACTGAAGCTTTCTTT,CASSLTQNTEAFF
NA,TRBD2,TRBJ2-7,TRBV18,TGTGCCAGCTCGCCAGGGACTAGCGGGAGCTTAAGCAGCGAGCAGTACTTC,CASSPGTSGSLSSEQYF
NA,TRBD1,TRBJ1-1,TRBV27,TGTGCCAGCAGCTTTACCGGGACAGAATTCAGAGAAGCTTTCTTT,CASSFTGTEFREAFF
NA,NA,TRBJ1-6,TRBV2,TGTGCCAGCAGTGATAGGGGATCGGATTCACCCCTCCACTTT,CASSDRGSDSPLHF
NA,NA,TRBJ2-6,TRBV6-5,TGTGCCAGCAGTTATCGGGGGTCTGGGGCCAACGTCCTGACTTTC,CASSYRGSGANVLTF
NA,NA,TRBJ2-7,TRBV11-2,TGTGCCAGCAGCTTGGGGGGCCCACCCTACGAGCAGTACTTC,CASSLGGPPYEQYF
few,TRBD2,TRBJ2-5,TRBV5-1,TGCGCCAGCAGCTTGGCTAGCGGGGGAGAAGAGACCCAGTACTTC,CASSLASGGEETQYF
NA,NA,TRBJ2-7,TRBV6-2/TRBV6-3,TGTGCCAGCAGTTATGGGCGGGCCACCTACGAGCAGTACTTC,CASSYGRATYEQYF
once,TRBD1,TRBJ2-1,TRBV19,TGTGCCAGTAGTGACACAGGGGCCGACTCCTACAATGAGCAGTTCTTC,CASSDTGADSYNEQFF
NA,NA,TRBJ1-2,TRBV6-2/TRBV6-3,TGTGCCAGCAGTTACAGGGGATATGGCTACACCTTC,CASSYRGYGYTF
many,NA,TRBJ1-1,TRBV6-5,TGTGCCAGCAGTTACGGGTTCTCGGCCCCCACTGAAGCTTTCTTT,CASSYGFSAPTEAFF
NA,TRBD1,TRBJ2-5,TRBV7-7,TGTGCTAGCAGCTTAGAGCAGGGGGCTTGGGAGACCCAGTACTTC,CASSLEQGAWETQYF
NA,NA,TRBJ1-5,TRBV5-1,TGCGCCAGCAGCCAAGGGGTGAATCAGCCCCAGCATTTT,CASSQGVNQPQHF
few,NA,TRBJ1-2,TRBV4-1,TGCGCCAGCAGCCAAGTTGGGACTCCCTATGGCTACACCTTC,CASSQVGTPYGYTF
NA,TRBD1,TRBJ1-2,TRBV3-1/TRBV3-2,TGTGCCAGCAGCCGGATTACAGGGGGTGGCTACACCTTC,CASSRITGGGYTF
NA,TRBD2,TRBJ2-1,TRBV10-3,TGTGCCATCAGTGAAGAGCGGGGGAAGTATGAGCAGTTCTTC,CAISEERGKYEQFF
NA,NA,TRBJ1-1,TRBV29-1,TGCAGCGTTATCGGACCGCATCAAAATGAAGCTTTCTTT,CSVIGPHQNEAFF
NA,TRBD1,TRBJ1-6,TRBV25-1,TGTGCCAGCAGTGAATACAGGACAGGGAACCATTCACCCCTCCACTTT,CASSEYRTGNHSPLHF
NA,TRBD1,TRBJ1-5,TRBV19,TGTGCCAGTAGGCCCGACAGGGGGAGGAACCAGCCCCAGCATTTT,CASRPDRGRNQPQHF